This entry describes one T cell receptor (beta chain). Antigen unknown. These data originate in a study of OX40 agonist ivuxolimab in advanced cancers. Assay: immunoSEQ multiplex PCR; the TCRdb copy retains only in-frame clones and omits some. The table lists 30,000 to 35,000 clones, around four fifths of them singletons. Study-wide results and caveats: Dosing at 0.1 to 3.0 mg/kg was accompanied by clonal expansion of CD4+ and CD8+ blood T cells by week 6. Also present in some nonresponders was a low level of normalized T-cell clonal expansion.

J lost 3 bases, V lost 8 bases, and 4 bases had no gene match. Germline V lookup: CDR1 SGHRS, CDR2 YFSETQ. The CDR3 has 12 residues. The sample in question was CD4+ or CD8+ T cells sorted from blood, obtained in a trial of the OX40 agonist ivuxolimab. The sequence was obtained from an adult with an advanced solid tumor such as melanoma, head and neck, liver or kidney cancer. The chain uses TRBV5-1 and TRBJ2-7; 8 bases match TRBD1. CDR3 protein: CASRTGNYEQYF. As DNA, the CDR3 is TGCGCCAGTCGGACAGGGAACTACGAGCAGTACTTC.